This T cell receptor (beta chain) derives from a study of blood T cells in healthy people across ages. Study as a whole: Roughly one uniquely barcoded beta molecule per two T cells was captured.

Study-level points and caveats: A roughly linear age-dependent decrease characterized TCR beta diversity per million T cells.

Sample-barcoded 5' priming and a J-beta primer mix drove a second PCR of about 7 to 11 cycles. TCRdb reanalysed the 5' RACE reads using MiXCR and keeps one entry per CDR3 protein. The table shows 700,000 to 850,000 distinct CDR3 sequences, with about 55% occurring only once. Germline CDR1 is MNHEY and CDR2 is SMNVEV (reference sequence). V was trimmed by 3 bases and J by 3 bases, leaving 8 bases between them. The CDR3 sequence is 13 residues long. Regarding this clonotype: As yet, its antigen is unknown.

The rearrangement uses TRBV27 and TRBJ1-1; D gene uncertain. The source material was blood. This TCR derives from a man older than 75 in good health. The CDR3 reads CASSLVRDTEAFF. CDR3 nucleotide sequence: TGTGCCAGCAGTTTGGTAAGGGACACTGAAGCTTTCTTT.